A selection of T cell receptor beta chains follows, all from one sample in a study of vaccination effects on CD4 cells after COVID-19. Which antigens these TCRs recognize remains unknown. The method was immunoSEQ multiplex PCR; TCRdb's version includes in-frame clones alone and lacks a portion of them. The sample has about 76,000 clones, approximately 77% seen once. The specimen comprised CD4+ T cells from PBMCs cultured without peptide, sampled before COVID-19 vaccination. These TCRs come from a human donor who received a COVID-19 vaccine. Each CDR3 is given with its conserved first and last residue. A D gene is named only where the DNA matches it firmly. Clone size appears in some rows only: once, few, many, or a class for an expanded clone.

D: TRBD1; J: TRBJ2-3; size: -; V: TRBV5-1; CDR3: CASSGKQGASTDTQYF; DNA: TGCGCCAGCAGCGGGAAACAGGGGGCGAGCACAGATACGCAGTATTTT
D: -; J: TRBJ1-3; size: -; V: TRBV3-1/TRBV3-2; CDR3: CASSLPGFGNTIYF; DNA: TGTGCCAGCAGCCTACCGGGGTTCGGAAACACCATATATTTT
D: -; J: TRBJ1-1; size: -; V: TRBV11-2; CDR3: CASSLPRGFLEQEAFF; DNA: TGTGCCAGCAGCTTACCGCGAGGGTTTTTGGAACAAGAAGCTTTCTTT
D: -; J: TRBJ1-2; size: -; V: TRBV7-8; CDR3: CASSLPGASKDGYTF; DNA: TGTGCCAGCAGCTTGCCGGGAGCTTCTAAGGATGGCTACACCTTC
D: -; J: TRBJ2-1; size: -; V: TRBV29-1; CDR3: CSARDQREQFF; DNA: TGCAGCGCCCGGGACCAGCGGGAGCAGTTCTTC
D: -; J: TRBJ2-3; size: -; V: TRBV14; CDR3: CASSQVQGFTDTQYF; DNA: TGTGCCAGCAGCCAAGTACAGGGCTTCACAGATACGCAGTATTTT
D: -; J: TRBJ2-1; size: -; V: TRBV12-3/TRBV12-4; CDR3: CASSPFNEQFF; DNA: TGTGCCAGCAGTCCATTCAATGAGCAGTTCTTC
D: -; J: TRBJ2-5; size: -; V: TRBV5-1; CDR3: CASSTELGGAETQYF; DNA: TGCGCCAGCAGCACGGAGCTTGGAGGGGCGGAGACCCAGTACTTC
D: TRBD2; J: TRBJ2-1; size: -; V: TRBV7-3; CDR3: CASSLQIGGLGMYGEQFF; DNA: TGTGCCAGCAGCTTACAGATCGGGGGGTTAGGCATGTATGGTGAGCAGTTCTTC
D: -; J: TRBJ1-3; size: -; V: TRBV7-2; CDR3: CASSPDRWVAGNTIYF; DNA: TGTGCCAGCAGCCCCGACCGATGGGTCGCCGGAAACACCATATATTTT
D: TRBD1; J: TRBJ1-2; size: -; V: TRBV3-1/TRBV3-2; CDR3: CASSQTQGVGYGYTF; DNA: TGTGCCAGCAGCCAAACGCAGGGGGTGGGCTATGGCTACACCTTC
D: -; J: TRBJ1-2; size: -; V: TRBV24-1; CDR3: CATSDRQAIYGYTF; DNA: TGTGCCACCAGTGATAGACAGGCGATCTATGGCTACACCTTC
D: -; J: TRBJ1-2; size: -; V: TRBV7-2; CDR3: CASSARERGYTF; DNA: TGTGCCAGCAGCGCCCGGGAGCGCGGCTACACCTTC
D: -; J: TRBJ1-4; size: few; V: TRBV10-1; CDR3: CASLEAGDYEKLFF; DNA: TGCGCCAGCCTCGAGGCAGGGGATTATGAAAAACTGTTTTTT
D: -; J: TRBJ2-2; size: few; V: TRBV19; CDR3: CASTLRSGAAWNTGELFF; DNA: TGTGCCAGTACCCTAAGATCGGGCGCGGCTTGGAACACCGGGGAGCTGTTTTTT
D: -; J: TRBJ1-5; size: once; V: TRBV30; CDR3: CAWSRVGGQPQHF; DNA: TGTGCCTGGAGCCGTGTCGGAGGGCAGCCCCAGCATTTT
D: -; J: TRBJ2-3; size: -; V: TRBV2; CDR3: CASRPQGSIGTDTQYF; DNA: TGTGCCAGCAGACCACAGGGCTCAATAGGCACAGATACGCAGTATTTT
D: -; J: TRBJ1-1; size: -; V: TRBV4-1; CDR3: CASSQDFPGLMNTEAFF; DNA: TGCGCCAGCAGCCAAGATTTCCCGGGTCTCATGAACACTGAAGCTTTCTTT
D: -; J: TRBJ1-1; size: -; V: TRBV5-6; CDR3: CASSTPKMGGAEAFF; DNA: TGTGCCAGCAGCACACCCAAAATGGGGGGCGCTGAAGCTTTCTTT
D: -; J: TRBJ1-4; size: -; V: TRBV5-8; CDR3: CASSSVGFSGEKLFF; DNA: TGTGCCAGCAGCTCCGTCGGGTTTTCGGGTGAAAAACTGTTTTTT
D: TRBD1; J: TRBJ1-1; size: -; V: TRBV20-1; CDR3: CSASRDRDTEAFF; DNA: TGCAGTGCTAGTCGGGACAGAGACACTGAAGCTTTCTTT
D: -; J: TRBJ1-2; size: -; V: TRBV19; CDR3: CASKGPRLNTF; DNA: TGTGCCAGTAAGGGCCCAAGGCTGAACACCTTC
D: -; J: TRBJ1-2; size: -; V: TRBV29-1; CDR3: CSVEDPQGKHGYTF; DNA: TGCAGCGTTGAAGATCCGCAGGGAAAGCATGGCTACACCTTC
D: -; J: TRBJ2-4; size: -; V: TRBV6-6; CDR3: CASSPGGDIQYF; DNA: TGTGCCAGCAGCCCTGGGGGCGACATTCAGTACTTC
D: -; J: TRBJ2-5; size: -; V: TRBV20-1; CDR3: CSASGTGLRETQYF; DNA: TGCAGTGCTAGTGGCACAGGCCTCCGGGAGACCCAGTACTTC
D: -; J: TRBJ1-5; size: once; V: TRBV30; CDR3: CAWSNSVSNQPQHF; DNA: TGTGCCTGGAGTAATTCGGTTAGCAATCAGCCCCAGCATTTT
D: -; J: TRBJ2-3; size: -; V: TRBV27; CDR3: CASSFSIRGDTQYF; DNA: TGTGCCAGCAGTTTCTCAATACGGGGAGATACGCAGTATTTT
D: TRBD1; J: TRBJ2-5; size: -; V: TRBV24-1; CDR3: CATSDYIGTEETQYF; DNA: TGTGCCACCAGTGATTATATTGGGACAGAAGAGACCCAGTACTTC
D: -; J: TRBJ1-2; size: -; V: TRBV9; CDR3: CASSAQGVYGYTF; DNA: TGTGCCAGCAGCGCACAGGGCGTCTATGGCTACACCTTC
D: TRBD1; J: TRBJ1-5; size: -; V: TRBV18; CDR3: CASSPLGTDREQHF; DNA: TGTGCCAGCTCACCATTGGGCACCGACAGGGAGCAGCATTTT
D: TRBD1; J: TRBJ2-3; size: -; V: TRBV24-1; CDR3: CATSDQGVDTQYF; DNA: TGTGCCACCAGTGACCAGGGGGTAGATACGCAGTATTTT
D: -; J: TRBJ1-2; size: -; V: TRBV5-6; CDR3: CASSPRDTANYGYTF; DNA: TGTGCCAGCAGCCCGCGTGACACCGCTAACTATGGCTACACCTTC
D: -; J: TRBJ2-1; size: -; V: TRBV7-2; CDR3: CASSLRYNEQFF; DNA: TGTGCCAGCAGCTTACGCTACAATGAGCAGTTCTTC
D: -; J: TRBJ2-5; size: few; V: TRBV19; CDR3: CASSTGSRSSAQYF; DNA: TGTGCCAGCAGTACCGGCTCTAGATCTTCGGCCCAGTACTTC
D: TRBD1; J: TRBJ2-1; size: -; V: TRBV19; CDR3: CASSPLRTGNSYNEQFF; DNA: TGTGCCAGTAGTCCCCTGCGGACAGGGAACTCCTACAATGAGCAGTTCTTC
D: -; J: TRBJ2-3; size: -; V: TRBV29-1; CDR3: CSVPGTSTLTDTQYF; DNA: TGCAGCGTTCCTGGGACTTCGACACTCACAGATACGCAGTATTTT
D: -; J: TRBJ2-3; size: -; V: TRBV5-6; CDR3: CASSLDRGTDTQYF; DNA: TGTGCCAGCAGCTTGGATAGGGGAACAGATACGCAGTATTTT
D: -; J: TRBJ1-2; size: few; V: TRBV4-1; CDR3: CASSGWWGYTF; DNA: TGCGCCAGCAGCGGCTGGTGGGGCTACACCTTC
D: -; J: TRBJ1-2; size: -; V: TRBV7-2; CDR3: CASSLYHGRQGGYGYTF; DNA: TGTGCCAGCAGCTTATACCACGGGCGGCAGGGCGGCTATGGCTACACCTTC
D: -; J: TRBJ2-5; size: -; V: TRBV6-6; CDR3: CASRRGTAQETQYF; DNA: TGTGCCAGCAGACGCGGGACAGCCCAAGAGACCCAGTACTTC
D: -; J: TRBJ2-3; size: -; V: TRBV9; CDR3: CASSAGVGSDTQYF; DNA: TGTGCCAGCAGCGCTGGGGTAGGGTCAGATACGCAGTATTTT
D: -; J: TRBJ1-5; size: -; V: TRBV2; CDR3: CASSDEGQQPQHF; DNA: TGTGCCAGCAGTGATGAAGGGCAGCAGCCCCAGCATTTT
D: TRBD2; J: TRBJ2-3; size: -; V: TRBV24-1; CDR3: CATSAPTSGGATDTQYF; DNA: TGTGCCACCAGTGCCCCGACTAGCGGGGGGGCCACAGATACGCAGTATTTT
D: TRBD2; J: TRBJ2-5; size: -; V: TRBV4-3; CDR3: CASSQDSRTSGETQYF; DNA: TGCGCCAGCAGCCAAGATTCTAGGACTAGCGGGGAGACCCAGTACTTC
D: -; J: TRBJ1-6; size: -; V: TRBV27; CDR3: CASSLSWIFGSPLHF; DNA: TGTGCCAGCAGTTTATCTTGGATTTTCGGTTCACCCCTCCACTTT
D: TRBD2; J: TRBJ2-1; size: -; V: TRBV11-2; CDR3: CASSLGGGGVTYNEQFF; DNA: TGTGCCAGCAGCTTAGGCGGCGGGGGGGTTACTTACAATGAGCAGTTCTTC
D: TRBD2; J: TRBJ2-1; size: few; V: TRBV7-9; CDR3: CASSHGLALELEQFF; DNA: TGTGCCAGCAGTCACGGACTAGCATTAGAGCTTGAGCAGTTCTTC
D: TRBD2; J: TRBJ2-1; size: -; V: TRBV5-1; CDR3: CASSPGGANEQFF; DNA: TGCGCCAGCAGCCCCGGGGGGGCTAATGAGCAGTTCTTC
D: TRBD2; J: TRBJ2-4; size: -; V: TRBV6-5; CDR3: CASSFASGDIQYF; DNA: TGTGCCAGCAGTTTCGCTAGCGGGGACATTCAGTACTTC
D: TRBD1; J: TRBJ1-1; size: -; V: TRBV27; CDR3: CASSSTGTGFSGEAFF; DNA: TGTGCCAGCAGTTCTACCGGGACAGGGTTCTCCGGTGAAGCTTTCTTT
D: -; J: TRBJ2-2; size: few; V: TRBV2; CDR3: CASSVFVQNTGELFF; DNA: TGTGCCAGCAGTGTTTTCGTTCAGAACACCGGGGAGCTGTTTTTT
D: -; J: TRBJ1-4; size: -; V: TRBV2; CDR3: CASNQAIGEKLFF; DNA: TGTGCCAGCAACCAGGCAATTGGGGAAAAACTGTTTTTT
D: TRBD1; J: TRBJ1-2; size: -; V: TRBV6-4; CDR3: CASSLAPGQGNGYTF; DNA: TGTGCCAGCAGTCTTGCACCGGGACAGGGGAATGGCTACACCTTC
D: TRBD1; J: TRBJ1-4; size: -; V: TRBV5-1; CDR3: CASSSQGAGEKLFF; DNA: TGCGCCAGCAGCTCACAGGGGGCGGGTGAAAAACTGTTTTTT